These 28 T cell receptor beta chains were sequenced from one sample in a study of cytomegalovirus exposure and HLA in healthy donors. Primers: 60 Vbeta forward and 13 Jbeta reverse. Clones were sequenced by immunoSEQ multiplex PCR, and TCRdb holds only the in-frame ones, with some missing. The sample lists 150,000 to 200,000 clones, 80% seen once, with 6% to 7.5% in the top ten. The specimen sequenced was PBMCs. All receptors come from a man aged 30 to 39 in good health and CMV-seropositive.

The genes are TRBV30 and TRBJ2-3; 9 positions match TRBD1. The CDR3 runs 13 residues. V lost 3 bases to trimming and J lost 3 bases; unmatched junction nucleotides: 1. Germline loops: CDR1 GTSNPN, CDR2 SVGIG (reference sequence). CDR3 protein: CAWRGTGTDTQYF. CDR3 nucleotides: TGTGCCTGGAGGGGGACAGGGACAGATACGCAGTATTTT.

The chain recombines TRBV28 with TRBJ2-7; no firm D call. The CDR3 runs to 12 residues. Germline-derived CDR1 and CDR2 are MDHEN and SYDVKM. Trimming pared 5 bases from V and 5 bases from J, leaving 10 bases between. Here the CDR3 reads CASSATRHEQYF. Here the CDR3 DNA reads TGTGCCAGCAGTGCGACAAGACACGAGCAGTACTTC.

The chain combines TRBV29-1 with TRBJ1-2; D uncertain. The CDR3 is 11 amino acids. The V and J ends lost 4 bases and 2 bases respectively, with 5 bases between them. Germline V gives CDR1 SQVTM, CDR2 ANQGSEA. In DNA, the CDR3 is TGCAGCGTTGCGGGGAACTATGGCTACACCTTC. Translating it yields CSVAGNYGYTF. The full variable domain, its missing parts supplied by reference TRBV29-1 and TRBJ1-2, is SAVISQKPSRDICQRGTSLTIQCQVDSQVTMMFWYRQQPGQSLTLIATANQGSEATYESGFVIDKFPISRPNLTFSTLTVSNMSPEDSSIYLCSVAGNYGYTFGSGTRLTVV.

V is TRBV4-2 and J is TRBJ2-7; TRBD2 matches 7 bases. CDR1 is LGHNA and CDR2 is YNFKEQ in the germline V gene. J lost 0 bases, V lost 0 bases, and 5 bases had no gene match. CDR3 size: 16 residues. The CDR3 protein is CASSQEMLAASYEQYF. The CDR3 bases are TGTGCCAGCAGCCAAGAAATGCTAGCGGCCTCCTACGAGCAGTACTTC.

The V gene is TRBV6-1, the J gene TRBJ2-3; D is unresolved. This CDR3 has 14 residues. The V end was cut by 1 base, the J end by 2 bases, with 7 bases between. CDR1 and CDR2 from the germline V gene are MNHNS and SASEGT. The chain's CDR3 is CASSEVGITDTQYF. Written as DNA, the CDR3 is TGTGCCAGCAGTGAAGTTGGCATCACAGATACGCAGTATTTT.

Of note for this clone: A read error may account for a junction end that differs from germline. This chain uses TRBV7-9 with TRBJ2-7; D might be TRBD2 (7 bases). Germline assignment: CDR1 SEHNR and CDR2 FQNEAQ (reference sequence). The CDR3 length is 16 residues. The CDR3: CSSAPTSRGRWNEQYF. The CDR3 bases are TGTTCCAGCGCTCCCACTTCGCGGGGGCGCTGGAACGAGCAGTACTTC. The entire variable domain, with the rest obtained from reference TRBV7-9 and TRBJ2-7, is as follows: DTGVSQNPRHKITKRGQNVTFRCDPISEHNRLYWYRQTLGQGPEFLTYFQNEAQLEKSRLLSDRFSAERPKGSFSTLEIQRTEQGDSAMYLCSSAPTSRGRWNEQYFGPGTRLTVT.

The rearrangement joins TRBV30 to TRBJ2-3, with 13 nucleotides matching TRBD2. V trimming: 2 bases; J trimming: 4 bases; junction bases outside the gene matches: 6. This CDR3 has 16 residues. CDR1 and CDR2 from the germline V gene are GTSNPN and SVGIG (reference sequence). The CDR3 coding sequence is TGTGCCTGGAGTCCGGGACTAGCGGGAAGATCAGATACGCAGTATTTT. Translation: CAWSPGLAGRSDTQYF.

The V and J genes are TRBV6-4 and TRBJ2-1; D is unresolved. Germline values: CDR1 MRHNA, CDR2 SNTAGT. CDR3 length: 15 amino acids. Trimming cost V 4 bases and J 5 bases, with 15 bases left between them. The CDR3 loop is CASSARLTNHNEQFF. CDR3 DNA sequence: TGTGCCAGCAGTGCGCGACTCACGAACCACAATGAGCAGTTCTTC.

The CDR3 coding sequence is TGTGCCAGCAGTGCCGACCCGACAGGGGGCGAGCAGTACTTC. It encodes CASSADPTGGEQYF. The chain joins TRBV6-5 to TRBJ2-7, with 9 bases aligning to TRBD1. CDR3 size: 14 residues. CDR1 is MNHEY, CDR2 SVGAGI, per germline. The V and J ends lost 5 bases and 6 bases, in that order; junction bases with no gene match: 8.

With regard to this clone: This likely stems from a read error, as it lies one base from a far larger clone. The same CDR3 can be traced to other DNA sequences in this sample. This chain links TRBV5-4 with TRBJ2-7; tentatively, D is TRBD2 (5 bases). The CDR3 loop spans 14 amino acids. With 4 bases removed from V and 3 bases from J, the gap between germline ends came to 14 bases. Per the germline V gene, CDR1 is SGHNT and CDR2 is YYREEE (reference sequence). The CDR3 DNA reads as TGTGCCAGCAGCCAAACAGTCGGGATCTACGAGCAGTACTTC. Its translation: CASSQTVGIYEQYF. The complete variable domain, with remaining parts taken from reference TRBV5-4 and TRBJ2-7, reads ETGVTQSPTHLIKTRGQQVTLRCSSQSGHNTVSWYQQALGQGPQFIFQYYREEENGRGNFPPRFSGLQFPNYSSELNVNALELDDSALYLCASSQTVGIYEQYFGPGTRLTVT.

The chain recombines TRBV28 with TRBJ2-5, with a weak D call TRBD1 (5 bases). V was pared by 3 bases and J by 1 base, with 6 bases between. CDR1 and CDR2 from the germline V gene are MDHEN and SYDVKM. The CDR3 extends over 13 amino acids. The CDR3 region is CASSFRGQETQYF. CDR3 DNA sequence: TGTGCCAGCAGTTTTAGGGGCCAAGAGACCCAGTACTTC.

V gene TRBV19 combines with J gene TRBJ2-6; 8 bases are shared with TRBD1. CDR3 length: 21 residues. The germline V gene has CDR1 LNHDA and CDR2 SQIVND (reference sequence). V lost 2 bases to trimming and J lost 0 bases; unmatched junction nucleotides: 15. The CDR3 sequence: CASSIIKGQGLRVSGANVLTF. DNA of the CDR3: TGTGCCAGTAGTATAATTAAAGGACAGGGCCTTAGAGTCTCTGGGGCCAACGTCCTGACTTTC.

The chain carries TRBV19 and TRBJ1-1, with D perhaps matching TRBD1 (5 bases). Trimming shortened V by 11 bases and J by 7 bases, and 17 bases separated the two germline ends. Germline V lookup: CDR1 LNHDA, CDR2 SQIVND (reference sequence). The CDR3 spans 12 residues. CDR3 in amino acids: CAVRDGGIEAFF. The CDR3 DNA reads as TGTGCCGTTAGGGACGGCGGGATTGAAGCTTTCTTT.

V usage is TRBV2 and J usage is TRBJ1-6, with TRBD1 matching over 7 bases. Looked up from germline, CDR1 is SNHLY and CDR2 is FYNNEI. The CDR3 has 15 residues. Trimming at V came to 4 bases and at J to 4 bases, leaving 4 bases not matched to a gene. The CDR3 reads CASSGGQEYNSPLHF. The CDR3 nucleotides read TGTGCCAGCAGTGGAGGACAGGAATATAATTCACCCCTCCACTTT.

The gene calls are TRBV29-1 and TRBJ1-1, with 7 nucleotides matching TRBD1. Germline loops: CDR1 SQVTM, CDR2 ANQGSEA. Losses at the gene ends were 5 bases for V and 4 bases for J; bases not matched to a gene: 4. The CDR3 contains 12 residues. The CDR3 DNA reads as TGCAGCGTTCGGGACAGCGGCACTGAAGCTTTCTTT. Its translation is CSVRDSGTEAFF.

V usage is TRBV5-4 and J usage is TRBJ2-7; TRBD2 aligns across 14 bases. Germline V gene data show CDR1 as SGHNT and CDR2 as YYREEE (reference sequence). This CDR3 spans 16 amino acids. V shed 4 bases, J shed 2 bases, and the junction held 5 bases outside the gene matches. CDR3 sequence: CASSPGLAGVTYEQYF. CDR3 nucleotide sequence: TGTGCCAGCAGCCCGGGACTAGCGGGAGTTACCTACGAGCAGTACTTC.

This clone showed up just a few times. The chain's CDR3 is CASSFSTGVAYEQYF. The CDR3 bases are TGTGCCAGCAGCTTTTCGACAGGGGTAGCCTACGAGCAGTACTTC. The gene calls are TRBV7-9 and TRBJ2-7; TRBD1 agrees at 8 bases. The CDR3 runs to 15 residues. Germline V CDR1 and CDR2: SEHNR, FQNEAQ (reference sequence). V lost 3 bases, J lost 2 bases, and 6 bases stayed unmatched.

The rearrangement uses TRBV2 and TRBJ1-1; 8 bases line up with TRBD1. J gave up 9 bases and V 8 bases, and 11 bases lay outside the gene matches. The CDR3 runs to 13 residues. Germline values: CDR1 SNHLY, CDR2 FYNNEI. CDR3 residues: CASALRTGPKAFF. The DNA for the CDR3 is TGTGCCAGCGCCCTACGGACAGGGCCCAAAGCTTTCTTT.

This chain joins TRBV28 and TRBJ1-4, with D perhaps TRBD1 (6 bases). The length of the CDR3 is 15 residues. Germline loops: CDR1 MDHEN, CDR2 SYDVKM. The V and J ends lost 3 bases and 7 bases respectively, with 15 bases between them. The chain's CDR3 is CASSFVQGITEKLFF. CDR3 bases: TGTGCCAGCAGTTTCGTACAGGGAATCACTGAAAAACTGTTTTTT. The full variable domain, completed using reference TRBV28 and TRBJ1-4, is DVKVTQSSRYLVKRTGEKVFLECVQDMDHENMFWYRQDPGLGLRLIYFSYDVKMKEKGDIPEGYSVSREKKERFSLILESASTNQTSMYLCASSFVQGITEKLFFGSGTQLSVL.

This chain uses TRBV2 with TRBJ2-1; possible D gene TRBD2, 6 bases. This CDR3 has 18 residues. Between the trimmed V and J ends, which lost 3 bases and 4 bases, there was a span of 22 bases. Germline CDR1 and CDR2: SNHLY and FYNNEI. The CDR3 DNA reads as TGTGCCAGCAGTGACATGACGATCGGCGGGACTGTATACAATGAGCAGTTCTTC. Translation gives CASSDMTIGGTVYNEQFF.

The V and J genes are TRBV19 and TRBJ2-5, with 10 bases identical to TRBD1. Unmatched junction bases numbered 11, after V lost 2 bases and J lost 11 bases. Germline assignment: CDR1 LNHDA and CDR2 SQIVND (reference sequence). This CDR3 is 15 amino acids long. CDR3 sequence reads: CASSIIGQGTGEQYF. DNA of the CDR3: TGTGCCAGTAGTATAATAGGACAGGGGACAGGGGAGCAGTACTTC. Based on the CDR3 plus reference TRBV19 and TRBJ2-5, the full variable domain is DGGITQSPKYLFRKEGQNVTLSCEQNLNHDAMYWYRQDPGQGLRLIYYSQIVNDFQKGDIAEGYSVSREKKESFPLTVTSAQKNPTAFYLCASSIIGQGTGEQYFGPGTRLLVL.

V gene TRBV5-6 combines with J gene TRBJ1-6; maybe TRBD1 (5 bases). The CDR3 is made up of 17 amino acids. Trimming shortened V by 0 bases and J by 2 bases, and 12 bases separated the two germline ends. Germline CDR1 is SGHDT and CDR2 is YYEEEE. The CDR3 DNA follows: TGTGCCAGCAGCTTGGCCGCAGGGTCTACCTATAATTCACCCCTCCACTTT. Translated, it gives CASSLAAGSTYNSPLHF.

V is TRBV5-6 and J is TRBJ1-5; the D gene is possibly TRBD1 (6 bases). The germline CDR1 and CDR2 sequences are SGHDT and YYEEEE. V lost 4 bases, J lost 4 bases, and 15 bases lay in between. The CDR3 is 15 residues long. CDR3 in amino acids: CASSPHSTGNQPQHF. CDR3 nucleotide sequence: TGTGCCAGCAGCCCACACTCGACAGGAAATCAGCCCCAGCATTTT.

The chain links TRBV28 to TRBJ2-7; 7 bases line up with TRBD1. The CDR3 is made up of 15 amino acids. The V and J ends lost 6 bases and 1 base, in that order; junction bases with no gene match: 9. Germline CDR1 reads MDHEN; CDR2 reads SYDVKM. The CDR3 reads CASRGDRDPSYEQYF. The CDR3 DNA sequence: TGTGCCAGCAGAGGCGACAGGGACCCATCCTACGAGCAGTACTTC.

The chain joins TRBV27 to TRBJ2-7; TRBD1 aligns across 7 bases. V shed 6 bases, J shed 1 base, and the junction held 9 bases outside the gene matches. From germline, CDR1 is MNHEY and CDR2 SMNVEV (reference sequence). The CDR3 totals 15 residues. The CDR3 reads CASSPGQIVSYEQYF. The CDR3 DNA reads as TGTGCCAGCAGCCCGGGACAGATAGTTTCCTACGAGCAGTACTTC.

The chain links TRBV6-5 to TRBJ1-2; TRBD1 matches at 11 bases. Per the germline V gene, CDR1 is MNHEY and CDR2 is SVGAGI. J was trimmed by 4 bases and V by 5 bases; bases with no gene match: 6. The CDR3 is made up of 15 amino acids. CDR3 region: CASSPGTGGFYGYTF. The DNA for the CDR3 is TGTGCCAGCAGTCCGGGGACAGGGGGTTTCTATGGCTACACCTTC.

The rearrangement joins TRBV29-1 to TRBJ1-2, with TRBD1 as a possible D gene (5 bases). Trimming removed 4 bases from V and 3 bases from J, with 15 bases in between. This CDR3 is 14 amino acids long. CDR1 and CDR2 from the germline V gene are SQVTM and ANQGSEA. The CDR3 spells CSVVEGPLYYGYTF. The CDR3 nucleotides read TGCAGCGTTGTGGAGGGACCCCTCTACTATGGCTACACCTTC.

The chain couples TRBV6-4 to TRBJ2-3; 11 bases fit TRBD2. The CDR3 has 15 residues. CDR1 and CDR2 from the germline V gene are MRHNA and SNTAGT. V trimming: 6 bases; J trimming: 5 bases; junction bases outside the gene matches: 7. The CDR3: CASSPTSGAGDTQYF. CDR3 nucleotide sequence: TGTGCCAGCAGCCCGACTAGCGGGGCAGGAGATACGCAGTATTTT.